This TCR beta chain was recorded in a study of cytotoxic CD8 clonotypes in ibrutinib-treated CLL listed by TCRdb under 2021. As for the study more broadly: The cohort had eleven to twelve relapsed/refractory and about 15 treatment-naive patients; around 17 were IGHV unmutated. Samples averaged roughly 280,000 productive templates and tens of thousands of productive rearrangements. Partial responses were observed in approximately 24 patients and complete responses in 2; after a median follow-up of around 68 months, remission was maintained in 15 or so patients and progression was observed in roughly twelve. Patients were still on ibrutinib when every remission and progressive disease sample was collected. Cryopreserved peripheral blood mononuclear cells were collected at three points: before therapy, at response, and at either sustained remission or disease progression. Longitudinal samples were available for about 30% of the roughly 90 trial participants. The response samples were drawn at a median of around eleven months into treatment, with a range of about 6 to 36 months.

On a MiSeq, deep resolution sequencing aimed for a depth between 1 in 1 million and 1 in 200,000 T cells, with each clonotype covered approximately 10x on average. TCR beta libraries were generated with the immunoSEQ hsTCRB Kit. The original pipeline was this. ImmunoSEQ Data Assistant and ImmunoSEQ Analyzer were used for data analysis, and V, D and J genes were assigned according to IMGT definitions. Clonality was computed as one minus normalized Shannon entropy of productive rearrangement frequencies, ranging from 0 to 1. Only overrepresented clonotypes making up at least 0.05% of the repertoire of each patient were included in the public clonotype analysis. About a dozen age-matched healthy donor repertoires from immuneACCESS served as clonality controls. What TCRdb holds here is the immuneACCESS table cut down to in-frame rearrangements. Part of the clones is not present; checked against another copy, under half of the missing clones reflect an unresolved V gene, and the others are unexplained. The V and J calls and the clone size are those of that table, but D and trimming were determined from the DNA. Recorded for this sample are fewer than 400,000 clones; about 61% of them occurred a single time. The ten largest clones take up about 5.9% of the sample.

On the study overall, not on this receptor specifically: Clonality rose at ibrutinib response, remained stable during sustained remission, and dropped back toward baseline at progression. Public clonotypes were rare and either contracted or stayed stable during treatment, and the rise in clonality at ibrutinib response reflected the expansion of private clonotypes. Baseline clonality exceeded that of age-matched healthy donors and correlated strongly with circulating CD8+ T-cell counts. Lymph node repertoires were not examined, and the timing of sampling was not matched between patients in sustained remission and those whose disease progressed.

As for this clone: What this receptor recognizes is not known. No base quality information exists; no much larger clone differs at one position.

For TCR beta library preparation, roughly 2 micrograms of genomic DNA were isolated from cryopreserved PBMCs. Longitudinal blood samples from CLL patients on ibrutinib monotherapy were analyzed using high-throughput TCR beta sequencing. The patients were enrolled in a single-center, open-label phase 2 trial of ibrutinib monotherapy. V and J lose 1 base and 0 bases, and a span of 10 bases separates them. The germline V gene sets CDR1 to SGHRS and CDR2 to YFSETQ. Spanning cysteine to phenylalanine, the CDR3 consists of 15 amino acids. Only the CDR3 DNA is retained, 45 bases long and in frame from the first base.

Sequenced material: PBMCs, taken after 36 months of ibrutinib treatment. Recombination joined TRBV5-1 with TRBJ2-5; a weak D assignment points to TRBD1 (5 bases agree). The source is a human donor with chronic lymphocytic leukemia. The base sequence is TGCGCCAGCAGCTTGAATTGGGGCGACCAAGAGACCCAGTACTTC. Translation gives CASSLNWGDQETQYF.